The rows below give T cell receptor beta chains drawn from one sample of a study of shared clonotypes between healthy human individuals. Data came from immunoSEQ multiplex PCR; TCRdb stores just in-frame clones and leaves some out. Among approximately 1.9 million clones listed, approximately 92% were seen once. The sample taken for sequencing was naive CD8+ T cells from PBMCs. The receptor source for this set is a man aged 18-30 years in good health. Some clones in this sample may be carry-over from other donors' samples. The CDR3 runs from the conserved cysteine through the conserved F or W. Each record gives: J gene, V gene, clone size, D gene, CDR3 DNA, CDR3 protein. A D gene is named only where the DNA matches it firmly. Size is stated for part of the rows, as once, few or many counts, or as a class when the clone is expanded.

j_gene: TRBJ2-3
v_gene: TRBV27
abundance: once
d_gene: NA
CDR3nt: TGTGCCAGCAGTTATTCGGGATGGGCAGATACGCAGTATTTT
CDR3aa: CASSYSGWADTQYF

j_gene: TRBJ2-7
v_gene: TRBV28
abundance: NA
d_gene: NA
CDR3nt: TGTGCCAGCAGTTATCGCTACGAGCAGTACTTC
CDR3aa: CASSYRYEQYF

j_gene: TRBJ1-1
v_gene: TRBV28
abundance: NA
d_gene: NA
CDR3nt: TGTGCCAGCACGCGAGTTGGTCGGGGCACTGAAGCTTTCTTT
CDR3aa: CASTRVGRGTEAFF

j_gene: TRBJ1-1
v_gene: TRBV19
abundance: NA
d_gene: NA
CDR3nt: TGTGCCAGTAACCTCCGAGGGGCCGGGACTGAAGCTTTCTTT
CDR3aa: CASNLRGAGTEAFF

j_gene: TRBJ1-1
v_gene: TRBV29-1
abundance: NA
d_gene: NA
CDR3nt: TGCAGCGTTGAAGCCCCGAAGGAAGCTTTCTTT
CDR3aa: CSVEAPKEAFF

j_gene: TRBJ1-3
v_gene: TRBV7-9
abundance: once
d_gene: NA
CDR3nt: TGTGCCAGCAGCTCCCCGCAAACGAGCTCTGGAAACACCATATATTTT
CDR3aa: CASSSPQTSSGNTIYF

j_gene: TRBJ2-7
v_gene: TRBV7-3
abundance: NA
d_gene: NA
CDR3nt: TGTGCCAGCAGCCTGACCGGGAATTCCTACGAGCAGTACTTC
CDR3aa: CASSLTGNSYEQYF

j_gene: TRBJ1-1
v_gene: TRBV7-8
abundance: NA
d_gene: NA
CDR3nt: TGTGCCAGCAGCTTGGGGGCGCGGACTGAAGCTTTCTTT
CDR3aa: CASSLGARTEAFF

j_gene: TRBJ2-3
v_gene: TRBV7-9
abundance: NA
d_gene: NA
CDR3nt: TGTGCCAGCAGCTCCCCGCAGCGGCGGAGGGGAGATACGCAGTATTTT
CDR3aa: CASSSPQRRRGDTQYF

j_gene: TRBJ2-1
v_gene: TRBV29-1
abundance: NA
d_gene: TRBD1
CDR3nt: TGCAGCATCGTCCCACAGGGGTTGTATGAGCAGTTCTTC
CDR3aa: CSIVPQGLYEQFF

j_gene: TRBJ1-1
v_gene: TRBV5-1
abundance: NA
d_gene: NA
CDR3nt: TGCGCCAGCAGCTTGGACCCGGACGGTGGAGCTTTCTTT
CDR3aa: CASSLDPDGGAFF

j_gene: TRBJ1-4
v_gene: TRBV18
abundance: once
d_gene: NA
CDR3nt: TGTGCCAGCTCACCCGGGACGAGAGCTAATGAAAAACTGTTTTTT
CDR3aa: CASSPGTRANEKLFF

j_gene: TRBJ1-2
v_gene: TRBV11-2
abundance: NA
d_gene: NA
CDR3nt: TGTGCCAGCAGCTTAGGGTTCAACTATGGCTACACCTTC
CDR3aa: CASSLGFNYGYTF

j_gene: TRBJ2-5
v_gene: TRBV19
abundance: NA
d_gene: NA
CDR3nt: TGTGCCAGTAGTATATCGGCAGGTACTTTAAAAGAGACCCAGTACTTC
CDR3aa: CASSISAGTLKETQYF

j_gene: TRBJ2-3
v_gene: TRBV6-4
abundance: NA
d_gene: TRBD2
CDR3nt: TGTGCCAGCAGTCGGTTGGGACTAGCGGGAGAGGAGGATACGCAGTATTTT
CDR3aa: CASSRLGLAGEEDTQYF

j_gene: TRBJ2-3
v_gene: TRBV6-5
abundance: NA
d_gene: NA
CDR3nt: TGTGCCAGCAGTTACTCTCTGGCCTACACAGATACGCAGTATTTT
CDR3aa: CASSYSLAYTDTQYF

j_gene: TRBJ2-1
v_gene: TRBV19
abundance: NA
d_gene: NA
CDR3nt: TGTGCCAGTAGTATAGTTCCGGGGGCCTACAATGAGCAGTTCTTC
CDR3aa: CASSIVPGAYNEQFF

j_gene: TRBJ2-1
v_gene: TRBV5-4
abundance: NA
d_gene: NA
CDR3nt: TGTGCCATCCGGGAAGGGGGGTCCAATGAGCAGTTCTTC
CDR3aa: CAIREGGSNEQFF

j_gene: TRBJ2-1
v_gene: TRBV5-1
abundance: NA
d_gene: TRBD1
CDR3nt: TGCGCCAGCAGATCCGGGACAGGGGCTTACAATGAGCAGTTCTTC
CDR3aa: CASRSGTGAYNEQFF

j_gene: TRBJ2-5
v_gene: TRBV28
abundance: NA
d_gene: NA
CDR3nt: TGTGCCAGCAGTTTGTCAGGGGCCGATACGTACATGTACCAAGAGACCCAGTACTTC
CDR3aa: CASSLSGADTYMYQETQYF

j_gene: TRBJ1-4
v_gene: TRBV6-5
abundance: NA
d_gene: NA
CDR3nt: TGTGCCAGCAGTCCCCTAAAGGCGGCAGAGCAGCTGTTTTTT
CDR3aa: CASSPLKAAEQLFF

j_gene: TRBJ2-1
v_gene: TRBV19
abundance: NA
d_gene: TRBD2
CDR3nt: TGTGCCAGTAGTACACTAGCGGGAGTTTGGGGTGAGCAGTTCTTC
CDR3aa: CASSTLAGVWGEQFF

j_gene: TRBJ2-1
v_gene: TRBV27
abundance: once
d_gene: NA
CDR3nt: TGTGCCAGCAGAACGGGAGTGGGTGAGCAGTTCTTC
CDR3aa: CASRTGVGEQFF

j_gene: TRBJ1-2
v_gene: TRBV19
abundance: NA
d_gene: NA
CDR3nt: TGTGCCACTCAAGAGACAGGCGGCTATGGCTACACCTTC
CDR3aa: CATQETGGYGYTF

j_gene: TRBJ2-5
v_gene: TRBV29-1
abundance: NA
d_gene: TRBD2
CDR3nt: TGCAGCGTTACACCTCTGAGGACGGGAGGGCCCGGAGAGACCCAGTACTTC
CDR3aa: CSVTPLRTGGPGETQYF

j_gene: TRBJ1-5
v_gene: TRBV6-6
abundance: NA
d_gene: NA
CDR3nt: TGTGCCAGCAGTTACCCGGACACCGCCAATCAGCCCCAGCATTTT
CDR3aa: CASSYPDTANQPQHF

j_gene: TRBJ2-1
v_gene: TRBV11-2
abundance: NA
d_gene: TRBD2
CDR3nt: TGTGCCAGCAGCTTAGGAGCGGGAGGATACAATGAGCAGTTCTTC
CDR3aa: CASSLGAGGYNEQFF

j_gene: TRBJ2-7
v_gene: TRBV9
abundance: NA
d_gene: NA
CDR3nt: TGTGCCAGCAGTGGACCGTACTCCTACGAGCAGTACTTC
CDR3aa: CASSGPYSYEQYF

j_gene: TRBJ2-1
v_gene: TRBV27
abundance: NA
d_gene: TRBD1
CDR3nt: TGTGCCAGCAGCTCGCACAGGGGCCTCTACAATGAGCAGTTCTTC
CDR3aa: CASSSHRGLYNEQFF

j_gene: TRBJ1-2
v_gene: TRBV5-6
abundance: NA
d_gene: NA
CDR3nt: TGTGCCAGCAGCTTGATGCTCCGGCCCAACTATGGCTACACCTTC
CDR3aa: CASSLMLRPNYGYTF

j_gene: TRBJ2-3
v_gene: TRBV6-4
abundance: NA
d_gene: NA
CDR3nt: TGTGCCAGCAGTGGTTTTGGGGGGACAGATACGCAGTATTTT
CDR3aa: CASSGFGGTDTQYF

j_gene: TRBJ2-7
v_gene: TRBV5-1
abundance: NA
d_gene: NA
CDR3nt: TGCGCCAGCAGCTTGGGGGGGACGGGCTCCTACGAGCAGTACTTC
CDR3aa: CASSLGGTGSYEQYF

j_gene: TRBJ1-3
v_gene: TRBV6-1
abundance: NA
d_gene: NA
CDR3nt: TGTGCCAGCAGTGAAGGTAGCTCTGGAAACACCATATATTTT
CDR3aa: CASSEGSSGNTIYF

j_gene: TRBJ2-7
v_gene: TRBV7-9
abundance: NA
d_gene: TRBD2
CDR3nt: TGTGCCAGCAGCGGGGCGGGAGGAGGAGACGAGCAGTACTTC
CDR3aa: CASSGAGGGDEQYF

j_gene: TRBJ1-2
v_gene: TRBV18
abundance: NA
d_gene: NA
CDR3nt: TGTGCCAGCTCACCACCGAGGCAGAACAACTATGGCTACACCTTC
CDR3aa: CASSPPRQNNYGYTF

j_gene: TRBJ2-7
v_gene: TRBV15
abundance: NA
d_gene: NA
CDR3nt: TGTGCCACCAGGGGCCCTACGAACTACGAGCAGTACTTC
CDR3aa: CATRGPTNYEQYF

j_gene: TRBJ2-1
v_gene: TRBV27
abundance: NA
d_gene: NA
CDR3nt: TGTGCCAGCAGTGGGGGGGGCAGCTTAAACTACAATGAGCAGTTCTTC
CDR3aa: CASSGGGSLNYNEQFF

j_gene: TRBJ2-1
v_gene: TRBV4-3
abundance: NA
d_gene: NA
CDR3nt: TGCGCCAGCAGCCAAGATTGGGTCGGTGTGTCAGGGGTGGGGAATGAGCAGTTCTTC
CDR3aa: CASSQDWVGVSGVGNEQFF

j_gene: TRBJ2-2
v_gene: TRBV7-9
abundance: NA
d_gene: NA
CDR3nt: TGTGCCAGCAGCTACGACCAACGCACCGGGGAGCTGTTTTTT
CDR3aa: CASSYDQRTGELFF

j_gene: TRBJ1-1
v_gene: TRBV18
abundance: NA
d_gene: NA
CDR3nt: TGTGCCAGCTCAGCCGGAGCGGCGACTGAAGCTTTCTTT
CDR3aa: CASSAGAATEAFF

j_gene: TRBJ2-7
v_gene: TRBV13
abundance: NA
d_gene: TRBD2
CDR3nt: TGTGCCAGCAGCGGAGCGGGAGCCGGCAGGTACGAGCAGTACTTC
CDR3aa: CASSGAGAGRYEQYF

j_gene: TRBJ1-1
v_gene: TRBV5-4
abundance: NA
d_gene: NA
CDR3nt: TGTGCCAGCAGCCCTGGGATCGAGAGGACCGCTGAAGCTTTCTTT
CDR3aa: CASSPGIERTAEAFF

j_gene: TRBJ2-5
v_gene: TRBV5-4
abundance: NA
d_gene: TRBD1
CDR3nt: TGTGCCAGCAGCGACCTCCACAGGGGGCTCCAAGAGACCCAGTACTTC
CDR3aa: CASSDLHRGLQETQYF

j_gene: TRBJ1-1
v_gene: TRBV4-1
abundance: NA
d_gene: NA
CDR3nt: TGCGCCAGCAGCCCCCCGGGGCTTTTTAGTGAAGCTTTCTTT
CDR3aa: CASSPPGLFSEAFF

j_gene: TRBJ2-4
v_gene: TRBV7-9
abundance: NA
d_gene: NA
CDR3nt: TGTGCCAGCAGCCTTCTTGGGGATTTGGGCATTCAGTACTTC
CDR3aa: CASSLLGDLGIQYF

j_gene: TRBJ2-7
v_gene: TRBV5-6
abundance: NA
d_gene: NA
CDR3nt: TGTGCCAGCAGCCTTCGAAGGGTTTCCTACGAGCAGTACTTC
CDR3aa: CASSLRRVSYEQYF

j_gene: TRBJ2-1
v_gene: TRBV7-9
abundance: NA
d_gene: TRBD2
CDR3nt: TGTGCCAGCAGCCCAAAAGGGGCGGGAGGGCCGCATGAGCAGTTCTTC
CDR3aa: CASSPKGAGGPHEQFF